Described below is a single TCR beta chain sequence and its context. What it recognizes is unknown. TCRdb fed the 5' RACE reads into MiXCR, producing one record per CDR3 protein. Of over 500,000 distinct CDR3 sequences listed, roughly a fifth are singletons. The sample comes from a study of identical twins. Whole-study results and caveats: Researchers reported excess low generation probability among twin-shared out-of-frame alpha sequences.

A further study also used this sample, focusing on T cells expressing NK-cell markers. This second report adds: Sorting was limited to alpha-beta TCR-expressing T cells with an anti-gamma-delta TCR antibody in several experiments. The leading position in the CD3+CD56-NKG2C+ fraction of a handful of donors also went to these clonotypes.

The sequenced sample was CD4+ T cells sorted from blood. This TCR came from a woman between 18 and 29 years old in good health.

In nucleotides, the CDR3 is TGCAGTGCTGGGGAGTGGGAGACCCAGTACTTC. Translating gives CSAGEWETQYF. The chain recombines TRBV20-1 with TRBJ2-5; tentatively, D is TRBD2 (5 bases). This CDR3 comprises 11 residues. Trimming shortened V by 5 bases and J by 5 bases, and 9 bases separated the two germline ends. CDR1 and CDR2 from the germline V gene are DFQATT and SNEGSKA (reference sequence).